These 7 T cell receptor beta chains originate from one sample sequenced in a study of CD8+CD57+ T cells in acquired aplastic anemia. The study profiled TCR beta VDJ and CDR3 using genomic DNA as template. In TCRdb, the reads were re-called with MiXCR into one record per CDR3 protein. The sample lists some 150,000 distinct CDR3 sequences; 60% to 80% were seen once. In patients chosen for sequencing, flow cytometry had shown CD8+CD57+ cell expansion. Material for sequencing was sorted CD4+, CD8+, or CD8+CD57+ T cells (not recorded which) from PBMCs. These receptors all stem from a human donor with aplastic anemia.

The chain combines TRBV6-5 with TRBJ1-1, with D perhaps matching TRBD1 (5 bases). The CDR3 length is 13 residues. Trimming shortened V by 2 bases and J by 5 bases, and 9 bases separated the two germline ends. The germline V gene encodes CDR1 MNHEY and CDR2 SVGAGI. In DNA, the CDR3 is TGTGCCAGCAGTTACAGGGGAAGGACTGAAGCTTTCTTT. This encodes CASSYRGRTEAFF.

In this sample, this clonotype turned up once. The CDR3 nucleotides are TGTGCCACCAGTGATTTGGACAGGACTTATGGCTACACCTTC. Protein product: CATSDLDRTYGYTF. The chain recombines TRBV24-1 with TRBJ1-2, with D possibly TRBD1 on 6 matching bases. V was clipped by 0 bases and J by 5 bases, with 9 bases between them. This CDR3 region has 14 residues. The germline V gene encodes CDR1 KGHDR and CDR2 SFDVKD.

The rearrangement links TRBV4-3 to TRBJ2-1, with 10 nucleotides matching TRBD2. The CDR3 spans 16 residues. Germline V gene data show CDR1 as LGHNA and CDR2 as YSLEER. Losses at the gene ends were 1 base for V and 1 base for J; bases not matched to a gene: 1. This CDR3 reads CASSQGAGGSYNEQFF. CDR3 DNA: TGCGCCAGCAGCCAAGGAGCGGGGGGGTCCTACAATGAGCAGTTCTTC.

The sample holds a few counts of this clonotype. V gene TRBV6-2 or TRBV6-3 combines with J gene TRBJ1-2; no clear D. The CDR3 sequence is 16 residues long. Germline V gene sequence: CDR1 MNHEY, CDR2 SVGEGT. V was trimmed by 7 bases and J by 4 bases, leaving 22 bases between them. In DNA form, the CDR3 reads TGTGCCAGCACCCTCAACCCGAACAGCTTCGTCTATGGCTACACCTTC. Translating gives CASTLNPNSFVYGYTF.

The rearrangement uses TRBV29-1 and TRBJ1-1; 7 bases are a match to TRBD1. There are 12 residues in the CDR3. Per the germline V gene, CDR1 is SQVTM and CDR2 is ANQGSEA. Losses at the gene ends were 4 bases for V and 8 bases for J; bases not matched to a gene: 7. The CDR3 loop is CSVARQGAEAFF. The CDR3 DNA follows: TGCAGCGTTGCAAGACAGGGAGCAGAAGCTTTCTTT.

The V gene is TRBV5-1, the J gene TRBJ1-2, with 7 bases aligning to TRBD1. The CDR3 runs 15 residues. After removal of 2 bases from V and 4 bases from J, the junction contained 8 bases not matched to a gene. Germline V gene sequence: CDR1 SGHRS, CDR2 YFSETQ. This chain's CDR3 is CASSLGRGSIYGYTF. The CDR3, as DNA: TGCGCCAGCAGCTTAGGCAGGGGGTCCATCTATGGCTACACCTTC.

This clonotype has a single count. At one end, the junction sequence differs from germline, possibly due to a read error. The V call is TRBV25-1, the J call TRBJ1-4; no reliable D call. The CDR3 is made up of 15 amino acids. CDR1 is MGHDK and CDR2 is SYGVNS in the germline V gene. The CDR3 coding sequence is TGTGCCAGCAGTTTGAGCCCCGCAACTAATGAAAAACTGTTCTTT. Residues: CASSLSPATNEKLFF.